This T cell receptor beta chain was recovered during a study of T cells in Graves' hyperthyroidism and ophthalmopathy. From RNA transcripts, TCR beta CDR3 regions were amplified. An initial round of RT-PCR targeting the TCR CDR3 relied on the HTBI primer set. TCRdb analysed the multiplex PCR reads with MiXCR anew, one entry per CDR3 protein. The table lists about 350,000 distinct CDR3 sequences, around a sixth of them singletons. With V trimmed by 2 bases and J by 0 bases, 2 bases remained unmatched. The CDR3 is 15 amino acids. Per the germline V gene, CDR1 is MNHEY and CDR2 is SVGEGT. Ten or more counts support this clonotype.

The sequence derives from a woman aged 40 to 49 with Graves' ophthalmopathy. What was sequenced was blood. The gene calls are TRBV6-2 or TRBV6-3 and TRBJ2-7; TRBD2 agrees at 9 bases. As DNA, the CDR3 is TGTGCCAGCAGTTACCAAGCGGGAGGCTCCTACGAGCAGTACTTC. Translation: CASSYQAGGSYEQYF.